This T cell receptor beta chain was sequenced during a study of PD-1 blockade in classical Hodgkin lymphoma. Study information: With a 2-week interval, patients received intravenous nivolumab at 3 mg/kg.

Libraries were prepared by immunoSEQ multiplex PCR; TCRdb keeps only in-frame clonotypes and omits some of them. The table records 25,000 to 30,000 clones, around 88% of them present only once. CDR3 length: 12 amino acids. Germline V gives CDR1 LGHNT, CDR2 FRNRAP. Deletions cut 6 bases from V and 8 bases from J, with 10 bases between. Each and every patient relapsed after autologous stem cell transplantation, and patients got differing brentuximab vedotin exposure. The CD8+ T cells came from thawed PBMCs through magnetic negative selection. Each best response was a complete response, a partial response or progressive disease. Study-wide points: Healthy donors were reported to have higher baseline TCR diversity than newly diagnosed patients. Baseline diversity resembling that of newly diagnosed patients was seen in complete responders.

Remarks on this clone: The antigen remains unidentified.

The chain recombines TRBV12-5 with TRBJ2-2; D is perhaps TRBD1 (5 bases). The source was CD8+ T cells from blood, collected at baseline. This TCR was recovered from a human donor with classical Hodgkin lymphoma. In DNA form, the CDR3 reads TGTGCTAGTGGAATAAGACAGGGGGAGCTGTTTTTT. Its translation is CASGIRQGELFF.